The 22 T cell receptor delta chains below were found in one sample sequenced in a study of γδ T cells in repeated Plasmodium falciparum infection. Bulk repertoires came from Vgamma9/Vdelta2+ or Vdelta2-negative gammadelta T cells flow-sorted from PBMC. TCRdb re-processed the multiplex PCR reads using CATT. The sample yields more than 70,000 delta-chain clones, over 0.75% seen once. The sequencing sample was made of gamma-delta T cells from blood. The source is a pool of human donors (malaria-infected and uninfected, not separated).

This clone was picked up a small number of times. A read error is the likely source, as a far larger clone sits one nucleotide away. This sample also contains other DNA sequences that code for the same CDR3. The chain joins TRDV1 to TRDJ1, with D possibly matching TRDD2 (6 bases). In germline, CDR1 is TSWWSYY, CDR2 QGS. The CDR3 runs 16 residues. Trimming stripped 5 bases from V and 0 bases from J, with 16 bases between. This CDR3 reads CALGLAFPTYTDKLIF. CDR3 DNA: TGTGCTCTTGGGTTAGCCTTCCCCACGTACACCGATAAACTCATCTTT.

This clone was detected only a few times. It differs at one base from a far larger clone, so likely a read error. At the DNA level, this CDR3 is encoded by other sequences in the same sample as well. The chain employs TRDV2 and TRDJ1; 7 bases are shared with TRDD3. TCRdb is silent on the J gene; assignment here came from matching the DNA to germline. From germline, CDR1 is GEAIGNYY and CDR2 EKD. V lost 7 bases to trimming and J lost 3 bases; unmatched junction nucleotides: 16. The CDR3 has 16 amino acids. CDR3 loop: CACDFIRGMGSDKLIF. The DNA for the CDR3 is TGTGCCTGCGACTTTATACGGGGGATGGGATCCGATAAACTCATCTTT.

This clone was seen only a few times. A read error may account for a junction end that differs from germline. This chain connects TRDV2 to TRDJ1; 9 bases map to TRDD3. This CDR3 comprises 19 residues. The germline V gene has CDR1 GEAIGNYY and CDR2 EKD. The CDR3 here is CSCDSLGGDTPIGTDKLIF. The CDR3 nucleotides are TGTTCCTGTGACTCTCTGGGAGGGGATACGCCTATTGGAACCGATAAACTCATCTTT.

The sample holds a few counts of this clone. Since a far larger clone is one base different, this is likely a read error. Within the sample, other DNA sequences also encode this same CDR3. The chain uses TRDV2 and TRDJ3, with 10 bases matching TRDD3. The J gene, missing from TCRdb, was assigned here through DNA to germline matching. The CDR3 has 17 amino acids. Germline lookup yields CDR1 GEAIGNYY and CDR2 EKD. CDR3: CACDSTGGSWDTRQMFF. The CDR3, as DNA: TGTGCCTGTGACAGTACTGGGGGATCCTGGGACACCCGGCAGATGTTTTTC.

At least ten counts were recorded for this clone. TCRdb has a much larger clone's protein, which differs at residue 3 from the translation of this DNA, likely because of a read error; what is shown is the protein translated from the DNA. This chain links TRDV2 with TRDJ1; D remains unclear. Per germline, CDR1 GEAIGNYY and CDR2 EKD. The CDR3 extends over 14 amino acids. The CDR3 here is CARDSLLNTDKLIF. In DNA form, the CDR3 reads TGTGCCCGTGACTCCTTACTTAACACCGATAAACTCATCTTT.

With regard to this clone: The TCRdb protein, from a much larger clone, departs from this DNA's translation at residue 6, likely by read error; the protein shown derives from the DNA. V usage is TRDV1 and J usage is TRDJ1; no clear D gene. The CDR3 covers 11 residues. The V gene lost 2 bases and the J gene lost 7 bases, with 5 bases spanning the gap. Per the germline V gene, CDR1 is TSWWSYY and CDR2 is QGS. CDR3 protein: CALGESRKLIF. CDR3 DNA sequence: TGTGCTCTTGGGGAAAGTCGTAAACTCATCTTT.

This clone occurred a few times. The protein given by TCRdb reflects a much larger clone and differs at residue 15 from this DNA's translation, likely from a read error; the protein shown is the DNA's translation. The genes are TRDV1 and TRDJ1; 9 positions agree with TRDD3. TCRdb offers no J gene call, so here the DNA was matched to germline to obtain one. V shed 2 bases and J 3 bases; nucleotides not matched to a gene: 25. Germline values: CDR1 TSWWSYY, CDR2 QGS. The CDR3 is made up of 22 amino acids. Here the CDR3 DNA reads TGTGCTCTTGGGGAAAGACTCGTCCCTCGGGTTACTGGGGGACACGCGTCCGATAAACTCATCTTT. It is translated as CALGERLVPRVTGGHASDKLIF.

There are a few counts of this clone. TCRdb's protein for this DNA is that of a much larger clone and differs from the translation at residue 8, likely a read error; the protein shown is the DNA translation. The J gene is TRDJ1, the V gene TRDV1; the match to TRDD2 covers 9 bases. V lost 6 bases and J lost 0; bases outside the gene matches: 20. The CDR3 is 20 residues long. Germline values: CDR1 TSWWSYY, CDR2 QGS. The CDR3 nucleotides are TGTGCTCTTGGACCTTCCTACAGGTACTGGGGATCCCCGTACACCGATAAACTCATCTTT. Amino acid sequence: CALGPSYRYWGSPYTDKLIF.

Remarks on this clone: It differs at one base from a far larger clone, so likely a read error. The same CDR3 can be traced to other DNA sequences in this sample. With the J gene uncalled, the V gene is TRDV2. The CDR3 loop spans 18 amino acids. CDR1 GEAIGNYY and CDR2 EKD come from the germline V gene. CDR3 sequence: CACDKVWPFLSHTDKLIF. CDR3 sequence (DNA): TGTGCCTGTGACAAGGTGTGGCCGTTCTTATCCCACACCGATAAACTTATCTTT.

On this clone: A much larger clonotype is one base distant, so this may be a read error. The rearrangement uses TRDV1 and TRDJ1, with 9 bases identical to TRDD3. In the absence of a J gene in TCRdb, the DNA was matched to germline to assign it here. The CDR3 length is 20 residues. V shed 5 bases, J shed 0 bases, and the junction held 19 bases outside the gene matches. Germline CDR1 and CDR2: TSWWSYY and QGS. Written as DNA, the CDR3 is TGTGCTCTTGGGAAAAGTCCTACGCGGTACTGGGGGACAGACACCGATAAACTCATCTTT. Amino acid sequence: CALGKSPTRYWGTDTDKLIF.

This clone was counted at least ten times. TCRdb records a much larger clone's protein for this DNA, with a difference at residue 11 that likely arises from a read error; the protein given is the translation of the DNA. The CDR3 region has the DNA TGTGCCTGTGACACCGTTACTGGGGGATACACCGAGCGGAAGGACACCGATAAACTCATCTTT. Its translation: CACDTVTGGYTERKDTDKLIF. The chain uses TRDV2 and TRDJ1; TRDD3 agrees at 12 bases. V was pared by 0 bases and J by 0 bases, with 16 bases of the junction left unmatched. The CDR3 spans 21 residues. Germline V CDR1 and CDR2: GEAIGNYY, EKD.

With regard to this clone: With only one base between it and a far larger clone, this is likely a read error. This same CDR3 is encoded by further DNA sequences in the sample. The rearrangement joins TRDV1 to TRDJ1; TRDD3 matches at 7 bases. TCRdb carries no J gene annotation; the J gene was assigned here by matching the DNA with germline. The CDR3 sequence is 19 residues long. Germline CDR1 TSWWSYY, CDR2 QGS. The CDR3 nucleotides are TGTGCTCTCGGGGAACCCTCCGGGGGATCCCCTCCACACACCGATAAACTCATCTTT. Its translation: CALGEPSGGSPPHTDKLIF.

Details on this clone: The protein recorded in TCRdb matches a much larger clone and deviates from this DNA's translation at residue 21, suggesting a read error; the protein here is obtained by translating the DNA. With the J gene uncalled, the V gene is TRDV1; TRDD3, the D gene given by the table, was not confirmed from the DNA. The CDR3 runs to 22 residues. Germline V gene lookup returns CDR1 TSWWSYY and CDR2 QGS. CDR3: CALGELFFRDSVGDRRTDKLTF. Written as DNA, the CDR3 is TGTGCTCTTGGGGAACTATTTTTTAGGGATTCAGTTGGGGATAGGAGAACCGATAAACTCACCTTT.

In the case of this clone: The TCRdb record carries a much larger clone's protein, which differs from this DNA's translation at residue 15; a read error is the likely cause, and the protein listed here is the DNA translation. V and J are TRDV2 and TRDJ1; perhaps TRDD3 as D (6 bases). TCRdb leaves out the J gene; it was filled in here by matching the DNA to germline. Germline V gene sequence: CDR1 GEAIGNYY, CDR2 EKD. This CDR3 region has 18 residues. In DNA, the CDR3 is TGTGCCTGTGACGCCCCCAGGGCGGGGGACCCGTACACCGATGAACTCATCTTT. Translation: CACDAPRAGDPYTDELIF.

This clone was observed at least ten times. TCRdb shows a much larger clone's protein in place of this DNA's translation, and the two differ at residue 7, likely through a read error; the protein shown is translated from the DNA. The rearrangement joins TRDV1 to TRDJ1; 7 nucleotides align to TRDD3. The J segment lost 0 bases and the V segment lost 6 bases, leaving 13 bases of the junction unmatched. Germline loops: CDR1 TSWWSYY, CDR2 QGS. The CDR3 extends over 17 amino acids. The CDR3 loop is CALGWGDTLQYTDKLIF. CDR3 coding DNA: TGTGCTCTTGGCTGGGGGGACACCCTTCAGTACACCGATAAACTCATCTTT.

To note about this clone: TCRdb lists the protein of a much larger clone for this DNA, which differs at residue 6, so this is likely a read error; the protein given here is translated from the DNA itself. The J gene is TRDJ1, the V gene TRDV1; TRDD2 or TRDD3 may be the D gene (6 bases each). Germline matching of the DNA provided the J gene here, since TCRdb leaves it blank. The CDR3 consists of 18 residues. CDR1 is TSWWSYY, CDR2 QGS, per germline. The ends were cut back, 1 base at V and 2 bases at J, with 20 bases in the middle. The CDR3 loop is CALGEPSPTEDTTDKLIF. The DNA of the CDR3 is TGTGCTCTTGGGGAACCAAGTCCTACGGAGGATACAACCGATAAACTCATCTTT.

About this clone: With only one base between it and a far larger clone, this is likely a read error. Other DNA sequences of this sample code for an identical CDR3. The CDR3 is CACDALPALGDRLKSDYTDKLIF. In DNA form, the CDR3 reads TGCGCCTGTGACGCCCTTCCTGCACTGGGGGACCGACTAAAATCAGATTACACCGATAAACTCATCTTT. J is TRDJ1 and V is TRDV2, with 9 bases matching TRDD3. TCRdb does not report a J gene; here it was assigned by matching the DNA to germline references. Germline V gene data show CDR1 as GEAIGNYY and CDR2 as EKD. The CDR3 totals 23 residues.

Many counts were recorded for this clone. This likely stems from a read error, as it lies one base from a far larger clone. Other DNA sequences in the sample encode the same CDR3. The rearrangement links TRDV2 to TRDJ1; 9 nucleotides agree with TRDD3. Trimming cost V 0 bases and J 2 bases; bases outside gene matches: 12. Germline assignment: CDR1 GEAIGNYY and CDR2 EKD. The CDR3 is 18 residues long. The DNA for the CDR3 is TGTGCCTGTGACACCTTGTTACTAGGGGATACGAAGACCGATAAACTCATCTTT. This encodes CACDTLLLGDTKTDKLIF.

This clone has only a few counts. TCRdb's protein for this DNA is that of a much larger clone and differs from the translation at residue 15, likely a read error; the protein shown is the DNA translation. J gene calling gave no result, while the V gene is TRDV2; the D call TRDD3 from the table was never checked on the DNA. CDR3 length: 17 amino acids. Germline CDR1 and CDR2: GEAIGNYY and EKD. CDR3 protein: CACDKLGDPSIPDKPIF. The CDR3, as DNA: TGTGCCTGTGACAAGCTGGGGGACCCCAGTATCCCCGATAAACCCATCTTT.

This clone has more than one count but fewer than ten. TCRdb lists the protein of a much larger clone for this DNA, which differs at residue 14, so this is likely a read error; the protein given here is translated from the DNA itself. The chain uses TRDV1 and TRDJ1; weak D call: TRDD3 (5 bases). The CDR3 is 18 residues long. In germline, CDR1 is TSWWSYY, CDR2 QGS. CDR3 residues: CALGECFWERSYTAKLIF. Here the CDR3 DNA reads TGTGCTCTTGGGGAATGCTTCTGGGAGCGAAGCTACACCGCTAAACTCATCTTT.

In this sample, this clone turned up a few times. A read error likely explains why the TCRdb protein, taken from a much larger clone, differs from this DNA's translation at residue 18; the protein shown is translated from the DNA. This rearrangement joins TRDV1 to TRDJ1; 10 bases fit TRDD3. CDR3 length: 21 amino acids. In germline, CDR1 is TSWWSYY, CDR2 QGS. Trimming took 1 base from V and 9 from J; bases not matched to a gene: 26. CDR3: CALGERFLPHDLGDTSDELIF. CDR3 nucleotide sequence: TGTGCTCTTGGGGAACGTTTCCTACCTCACGACTTGGGGGATACCTCGGATGAACTCATCTTT.

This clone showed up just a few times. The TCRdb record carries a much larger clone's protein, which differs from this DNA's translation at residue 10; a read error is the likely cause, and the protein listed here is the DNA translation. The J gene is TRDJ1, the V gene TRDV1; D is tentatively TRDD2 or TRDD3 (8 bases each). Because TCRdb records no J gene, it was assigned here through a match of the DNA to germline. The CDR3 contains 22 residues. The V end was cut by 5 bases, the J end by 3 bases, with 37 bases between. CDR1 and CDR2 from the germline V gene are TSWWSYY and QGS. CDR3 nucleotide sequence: TGTGCTCTTGGGTCTCTGATTCCTTCCTTCCTAAACTGGGGGTCTCCTCCCGATAAACTCATCTTT. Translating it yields CALGSLIPSFLNWGSPPDKLIF.